This T cell receptor (beta chain) originates from a study of T-cell memory formation after mild COVID-19. This clonotype showed up many times. Its antigen is currently unknown. The germline V gene encodes CDR1 SNHLY and CDR2 FYNNEI. J gave up 0 bases and V 3 bases, and 3 bases lay outside the gene matches. The CDR3 has 15 amino acids. TCRdb re-called the 5' RACE reads through MiXCR, storing one row per CDR3 protein. Among about 300,000 distinct CDR3 sequences listed, roughly a fifth were seen once. General study points: Balance between CD4 and CD8 was seen in clones contracting day 15 to 85, and a CD4+ lean was seen in later expanders.

This receptor was identified in a man younger than 30 who had mild COVID-19 (a few samples of this study predate the infection). Cell type and time point are not known. The sequenced sample consisted of PBMCs or a T cell subset sorted from them (not recorded which). The chain joins TRBV2 to TRBJ1-1, with TRBD1 identical over 8 bases. The CDR3 region is CASSDRTGLNTEAFF. The CDR3 DNA reads as TGTGCCAGCAGTGACCGGACAGGGCTGAACACTGAAGCTTTCTTT.